Each of the 27 T cell receptor beta chains below was sequenced from the same sample in a study of spatial heterogeneity in lung cancer. The time point: blood at routine non-recurrence follow-up after resection. Sequencing of whole RNA from tumor, nontumor lung or frozen PBMC involved no sorting. TCRdb independently ran MiXCR on the 5' RACE reads; one entry per CDR3 protein. The data show around 47,000 distinct CDR3 sequences, roughly 8.1% seen once. Material: PBMCs, obtained at follow-up. The receptors originated from a female donor with early-stage non-small cell lung cancer.

This clonotype was found a few times. V usage is TRBV28 and J usage is TRBJ1-2; a weak D match, TRBD1 (5 bases). V dropped 11 bases and J dropped 4 bases, with 11 bases sitting between them. The CDR3 spans 11 residues. Looked up from germline, CDR1 is MDHEN and CDR2 is SYDVKM. The CDR3 is CAVRQSYGYTF. The DNA for the CDR3 is TGTGCCGTTCGACAGAGCTATGGCTACACCTTC.

This clonotype has at least ten counts. The limits of the CDR3 on the DNA are not certain, so only TCRdb's listed CDR3 is given. The chain recombines TRBV19 with TRBJ2-1; the D call in the table, TRBD2, was not verified against the DNA. Germline V gene sequence: CDR1 LNHDA, CDR2 SQIVND (reference sequence). The length of the CDR3 is 15 amino acids, counting both ends. Here the CDR3 reads CASTEGGPLWHEQFF.

This clonotype appeared many times. The chain combines TRBV28 with TRBJ1-4; D ambiguous. The V gene's germline CDR1 is MDHEN and CDR2 SYDVKM. The CDR3 has 13 residues. V was pared by 5 bases and J by 10 bases, with 14 bases between. The chain's CDR3 is CASSIAALGKLFF. In DNA, the CDR3 is TGTGCCAGCAGTATTGCCGCCTTAGGAAAACTGTTTTTT.

This clonotype turned up a few times. The V gene is TRBV5-1, the J gene TRBJ1-1, with D possibly matching TRBD1 (5 bases). Trimming pared 0 bases from V and 1 base from J, leaving 10 bases between. The CDR3 runs to 15 residues. From germline, CDR1 is SGHRS and CDR2 YFSETQ. In DNA form, the CDR3 reads TGCGCCAGCAGCTTGGAGGCAGGGAAGAACACTGAAGCTTTCTTT. It encodes CASSLEAGKNTEAFF.

This clonotype appeared a few times. The rearrangement uses TRBV10-3 and TRBJ2-3, with D possibly matching TRBD1 (5 bases). Trimming removed 4 bases at V and 0 bases at J, with 8 bases between. The CDR3 is 14 amino acids. Germline V gene data show CDR1 as ENHRY and CDR2 as SYGVKD. In nucleotides, the CDR3 is TGTGCCATCAGTGGGACACCTAGCACAGATACGCAGTATTTT. Translation: CAISGTPSTDTQYF.

This clonotype was observed a few times. V is TRBV12-3 or TRBV12-4 and J is TRBJ1-5; TRBD1 agrees at 8 bases. Losses at the gene ends were 8 bases for V and 7 bases for J; bases not matched to a gene: 16. The CDR3 totals 16 residues. CDR3 coding DNA: TGTGCCAGCGCCGATTCGGGCAGGGGGCTTCAACAGCCCCAGCATTTT. Translated, it gives CASADSGRGLQQPQHF.

Many counts were recorded for this clonotype. The chain is built from TRBV29-1 and TRBJ1-2; TRBD1 matches 7 bases. The ends lost 7 bases at V and 7 bases at J; junction bases unmatched: 6. CDR3 size: 11 residues. Germline lookup yields CDR1 SQVTM and CDR2 ANQGSEA. The CDR3 region is CSDMTGTGYTF. Written as DNA, the CDR3 is TGCAGCGACATGACAGGGACTGGCTACACCTTC.

This clonotype was counted at least ten times. J is TRBJ2-3 and V is TRBV6-6; D ambiguous. CDR1 is MNHNY, CDR2 SVGAGI, per germline (reference sequence). This CDR3 region has 14 residues. Trimming pared 6 bases from V and 8 bases from J, leaving 18 bases between. Written as DNA, the CDR3 is TGTGCCAGCAGCTCGCCAAGGGCTCTCGGTACGCAGTATTTT. This translates into CASSSPRALGTQYF.

Only a few counts were recorded for this clonotype. This chain joins TRBV5-1 and TRBJ1-1; TRBD1 matches at 8 bases. CDR3 length equals 14 residues. V was clipped by 0 bases and J by 3 bases; unmatched bases: 1. In germline, CDR1 is SGHRS, CDR2 YFSETQ. This CDR3 is CASSLGQGYTEAFF. CDR3 DNA: TGCGCCAGCAGCTTGGGACAGGGGTACACTGAAGCTTTCTTT.

This chain uses TRBV5-8 with TRBJ1-4; D is unclear. The CDR3 has 14 residues. Per the germline V gene, CDR1 is SGHTS and CDR2 is YDEGEE. V was clipped by 4 bases and J by 10 bases, with 17 bases between them. The CDR3 DNA follows: TGTGCCAGCAGCCCCCGGGGATTGAGCGGAAAACTGTTTTTT. Its translation: CASSPRGLSGKLFF.

This clonotype has at least ten counts. This rearrangement joins TRBV12-3 or TRBV12-4 to TRBJ1-6; weak D call: TRBD1 (5 bases). V lost 5 bases and J lost 14, with 22 bases in between. The CDR3 extends over 15 amino acids. In nucleotides, the CDR3 is TGTGCCAGCAGTGCGCGGCAGGGCCCAGGGAGGTCCCTCCACTTT. It encodes CASSARQGPGRSLHF.

Only one count was recorded for this clonotype. A much larger clone differs from this one at a single base, so this may be a read error. This rearrangement joins TRBV18 to TRBJ1-5; D gene ambiguous. CDR1 and CDR2 (germline): KGHSH, LQKENI. This CDR3 region has 16 residues. V lost 2 bases, J lost 6 bases, and 17 bases lay in between. The CDR3 coding sequence is TGTGCCAGCTCACCATATGCCATGGGGTTTCCTCAGCCCCAGCATTTT. This codes for CASSPYAMGFPQPQHF.

The chain recombines TRBV11-2 with TRBJ1-6; 10 bases align to TRBD1. The CDR3 covers 14 residues. Per germline, CDR1 SGHAT and CDR2 FQNNGV. V shed 1 base and J 10 bases; nucleotides not matched to a gene: 1. The CDR3 loop is CASSLGDRGSPLHF. The CDR3 region has the DNA TGTGCCAGCAGCTTAGGGGACAGGGGATCACCCCTCCACTTT.

The chain has TRBV20-1 and TRBJ2-1; D may be TRBD1 (6 bases). Trimming pared 4 bases from V and 5 bases from J, leaving 15 bases between. The CDR3 length is 14 residues. Per germline, CDR1 DFQATT and CDR2 SNEGSKA (reference sequence). CDR3 DNA: TGCAGTGCTACCCCCGGGACAACCAACAATGAGCAGTTCTTC. Protein: CSATPGTTNNEQFF.

This clonotype was counted ten times or more. The V call is TRBV29-1, the J call TRBJ2-1, with TRBD2 matching over 8 bases. This CDR3 has 13 amino acids. Trimming cost V 4 bases and J 4 bases; bases outside gene matches: 3. The germline V gene encodes CDR1 SQVTM and CDR2 ANQGSEA. The CDR3 loop is CSVVPGGYNEQFF. Here the CDR3 DNA reads TGCAGCGTTGTACCGGGGGGGTACAATGAGCAGTTCTTC.

This clonotype has at least ten counts. V and J are TRBV6-5 and TRBJ2-1, with 8 bases matching TRBD2. The germline V gene has CDR1 MNHEY and CDR2 SVGAGI. Trimming cost V 6 bases and J 8 bases; bases outside gene matches: 18. The CDR3 length is 17 residues. The CDR3 region has the DNA TGTGCCAGCAGCAAGCCAGGTTTGAGCGGGGGCCCCGATGAGCAGTTCTTC. Protein sequence: CASSKPGLSGGPDEQFF.

This clonotype was observed at least ten times. The chain links TRBV20-1 to TRBJ2-5; D is uncertain. Germline-derived CDR1 and CDR2 are DFQATT and SNEGSKA (reference sequence). The length of the CDR3 is 11 residues. Trimming left V 5 bases short and J 5 bases short, with 9 bases between. The CDR3 spells CSAVVGETQYF. In nucleotides, the CDR3 is TGCAGTGCTGTGGTAGGGGAGACCCAGTACTTC.

This clonotype was found many times. This chain connects TRBV20-1 to TRBJ2-6; 11 positions match TRBD1. The J segment lost 4 bases and the V segment lost 3 bases, leaving 23 bases of the junction unmatched. Germline-derived CDR1 and CDR2 are DFQATT and SNEGSKA (reference sequence). This CDR3 comprises 22 residues. The CDR3 region has the DNA TGCAGTGCTAGGGTTCCCAACCTCTTCCGGGACAGGGGGAGTCCAGGGGCCAACGTCCTGACTTTC. Its protein is CSARVPNLFRDRGSPGANVLTF.

This clonotype was counted ten times or more. The chain joins TRBV2 to TRBJ2-7; D call uncertain. The germline V and J ends were trimmed by 5 bases and 3 bases, with 11 bases remaining between them. CDR3 size: 13 residues. Germline loops: CDR1 SNHLY, CDR2 FYNNEI. The CDR3 region is CASSFRHNYEQYF. CDR3 in DNA: TGTGCCAGCAGTTTCAGACACAACTACGAGCAGTACTTC.

This clonotype has a count of ten or more. The chain carries TRBV28 and TRBJ2-7; D is uncertain. Germline V gene data show CDR1 as MDHEN and CDR2 as SYDVKM. This CDR3 is 12 amino acids long. The V end was cut by 3 bases, the J end by 0 bases, with 3 bases between. CDR3 sequence: CASSLLSYEQYF. The CDR3 DNA sequence: TGTGCCAGCAGTTTGCTCTCCTACGAGCAGTACTTC.

There are many counts of this clonotype. The V gene is TRBV6-5, the J gene TRBJ2-3, with 14 bases that match TRBD2. V was clipped by 6 bases and J by 3 bases; unmatched bases: 5. This CDR3 comprises 16 residues. In germline, CDR1 is MNHEY, CDR2 SVGAGI. CDR3 protein: CASSTTSGGVTDTQYF. DNA of the CDR3: TGTGCCAGCAGCACGACTAGCGGGGGGGTTACAGATACGCAGTATTTT.

V is TRBV5-1 and J is TRBJ1-6; D call uncertain. The V and J ends lost 5 bases and 7 bases respectively, with 16 bases between them. Germline loops: CDR1 SGHRS, CDR2 YFSETQ. The length of the CDR3 is 15 residues. CDR3 DNA: TGCGCCAGCAGAGACCCACGGGGATCGAATTCACCCCTCCACTTT. Its protein product is CASRDPRGSNSPLHF.

The J gene is TRBJ2-1, the V gene TRBV5-1; 10 bases line up with TRBD1. Germline loops: CDR1 SGHRS, CDR2 YFSETQ. This CDR3 has 14 amino acids. V lost 2 bases and J lost 8; bases outside the gene matches: 4. Here the CDR3 DNA reads TGCGCCAGCAGCTTTTCCGGGACAGGGGATGAGCAGTTCTTC. Protein: CASSFSGTGDEQFF.

This clonotype has a handful of counts. The chain couples TRBV5-1 to TRBJ2-3, with 7 bases lining up with TRBD2. After removal of 1 base from V and 2 bases from J, the junction contained 10 bases not matched to a gene. Germline assignment: CDR1 SGHRS and CDR2 YFSETQ. The CDR3 has 17 amino acids. CDR3 region: CASSLPTLAGVTDTQYF. DNA for the CDR3: TGCGCCAGCAGCTTGCCGACCTTGGCGGGGGTCACAGATACGCAGTATTTT.

The chain combines TRBV3-1 with TRBJ2-7; weak D call: TRBD1 (6 bases). Germline V lookup: CDR1 LGHDT, CDR2 YNNKEL (reference sequence). There are 19 residues in the CDR3. Trimming pared 5 bases from V and 4 bases from J, leaving 30 bases between. CDR3 bases: TGTGCCAGCAGCGGGTGGGGGCGCCCCGATTCGCCCCCCTCGTACGAGCAGTACTTC. It specifies CASSGWGRPDSPPSYEQYF.

This clonotype was observed a handful of times. The CDR3, as DNA: TGTGCCAGCAGGAGTACAGGCGCTGCCTACGAGCAGTACTTC. Protein product: CASRSTGAAYEQYF. The V gene is TRBV5-4, the J gene TRBJ2-7, with D possibly TRBD1 on 5 matching bases. The V end lost 5 bases, the J end lost 2 bases, and 14 bases lay between the germline ends. The CDR3 sequence is 14 residues long. Germline assignment: CDR1 SGHNT and CDR2 YYREEE (reference sequence).

This clonotype was counted at least ten times. The chain employs TRBV4-1 and TRBJ2-7; 10 bases match TRBD1. CDR1 is MGHRA and CDR2 is YSYEKL in the germline V gene. J gave up 2 bases and V 2 bases, and 9 bases lay outside the gene matches. This CDR3 comprises 17 residues. The CDR3, as DNA: TGCGCCAGCAGCCAAACGCCGGGACAGGGGAACCCCTACGAGCAGTACTTC. This sequence encodes CASSQTPGQGNPYEQYF.